This TCR beta chain was observed in a study of T cells in Graves' hyperthyroidism and ophthalmopathy (dated by TCRdb to about 2019). Background for the entire study: Peripheral blood was sampled at the time of initial diagnosis, prior to any treatment. To identify TCR V-J signatures that set the groups apart, the researchers used a discovery cohort of about a hundred patients, made up of about 44 with Graves' ophthalmopathy and 57 with stable Graves' hyperthyroidism. An independent validation cohort of 18 to 20 hyperthyroidism patients and about 16 patients who later progressed to ophthalmopathy tested prospective prediction of ophthalmopathy. For training and testing, the 80 to 100 patients in the discovery cohort were randomly divided in a 7:3 ratio. In more than 5 Graves' hyperthyroidism patients, the study also compared T-cell repertoires from thyroid tissue with T-cell repertoires from blood. Following sampling, methimazole starting at 30 mg daily was given to hyperthyroidism patients, and high-dose intravenous methylprednisolone was given to ophthalmopathy patients. The paper describes TCR Vbeta CDR3 sequencing of 130 to 150 peripheral blood samples, made up of roughly 40 ophthalmopathy patients, roughly 80 hyperthyroidism patients and 17 progressor patients. On the study overall, not on this receptor specifically: Sample size was not statistically predetermined, and investigators were not blinded to group allocation. Most expanded thyroid clonotypes (frequency above 0.001) were also detected in blood, a finding suggesting that blood repertoires may reflect thyroid immune responses. In validation, progression to ophthalmopathy was predicted by the model with around 71% sensitivity and roughly 76% specificity, a median of approximately 6.5 months before onset. In cross-validation, a model built on a 13 V-J signature told ophthalmopathy apart from stable hyperthyroidism with just under 90% sensitivity and roughly 82% specificity, and in testing the same model reached 80%/75%.

In the germline V gene, CDR1 corresponds to MNHNS and CDR2 to SASEGT. The CDR3 runs 19 residues from the cysteine to the phenylalanine. Only the CDR3 DNA is retained, 57 bases long and in frame from the first base. V loses 5 bases, J loses 0 bases, and the germline ends lie 25 bases apart. Ten or more counts support this clonotype. The antigen it binds to is not known. No much larger clone is present one base from it, and per-base qualities are unavailable. Stable Graves' hyperthyroidism was defined as the absence of progression to ophthalmopathy over 18 months of follow-up. Hyperthyroidism patients were newly diagnosed, with disease duration under 2 months, and aged 18 to 65 years. Patients with uncontrolled infections, other autoimmune diseases, pregnancy or lactation were excluded. Diagnoses were established on the basis of clinical symptoms, serum thyroxine and TRAb, thyroid ultrasound, and orbital computed tomography. PBMCs were isolated from around 10 ml of fresh peripheral blood by Ficoll-Paque density gradient centrifugation. Trizol reagent was used to extract total RNA, and RNA quality was then checked on an Agilent 2100 Bioanalyzer.

Amplification of TCR beta CDR3 regions was carried out from RNA transcripts. The first round of RT-PCR for the TCR CDR3 was performed with the HTBI primer set and the Qiagen OneStep RT-PCR kit. The libraries were constructed in a second round of multiplex PCR and then size-selected and purified. Libraries were sequenced paired-end with 100 bp reads on an Illumina HiSeq2000. Under the source paper's analysis protocol: SOAPnuke was used to process the raw data, removing reads that contained adapters or uncalled bases, had a mean Phred below 15, or lacked an exact match to the constant primer or identifier. High-quality paired reads were merged with COPE v1.2.5, and unique nucleotide sequences were defined as clonotypes. MiTCR v1.1 was used to align clonotypes to the IMGT TRBV, TRBD and TRBJ reference segments. The analysis was restricted to V-J combinations with a frequency above 0.0001, which together covered just over 99% of the repertoires. A TCS score was defined as the ratio of F50 (clonal expansion) to E x V (chaos), with BLOSUM62-based TCRdist applied between CDR3 peptides within each V-J. Welch's t-statistics and random forest reduced around 510 V-J features to 10 to 15, which were used in a naive Bayes classifier (R e1071). TCRdb passed the public sequencing reads through fastp at Q25 and MiXCR, retaining productive beta sequences. Under each unique CDR3 protein, matching rows form one entry showing the most common genes and DNA. These V and J calls derive from TCRdb rather than the authors' analysis. The sample data list about 320,000 distinct CDR3 sequences, and roughly 15% of these were observed just once. The ten largest account for around a third of the sample.

The receptor was derived from a man aged 25-45 years with Graves' hyperthyroidism. The sequencing sample was made of blood. The rearrangement combines TRBV6-1 with TRBJ2-5, with the D gene not confidently named. Here is the DNA: TGTGCCAGCAGTAGCCCGACCGCTATAGATTTGAGGTACCAAGAGACCCAGTACTTC. This encodes CASSSPTAIDLRYQETQYF.